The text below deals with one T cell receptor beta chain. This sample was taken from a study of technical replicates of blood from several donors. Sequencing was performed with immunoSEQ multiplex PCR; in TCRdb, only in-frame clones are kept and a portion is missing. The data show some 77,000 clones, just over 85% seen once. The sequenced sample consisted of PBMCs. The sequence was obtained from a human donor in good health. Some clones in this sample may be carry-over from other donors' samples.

Here the CDR3 reads CASSQRGTSIQGYTF. The CDR3 DNA reads as TGTGCCAGCAGCCAAAGGGGTACGAGCATCCAAGGCTACACCTTC. J is TRBJ1-2 and V is TRBV14, with a possible D match to TRBD1 (5 bases). Looked up from germline, CDR1 is SGHDN and CDR2 is FVKESK. Trimming left V 2 bases short and J 8 bases short, with 18 bases between. CDR3 length equals 15 residues.